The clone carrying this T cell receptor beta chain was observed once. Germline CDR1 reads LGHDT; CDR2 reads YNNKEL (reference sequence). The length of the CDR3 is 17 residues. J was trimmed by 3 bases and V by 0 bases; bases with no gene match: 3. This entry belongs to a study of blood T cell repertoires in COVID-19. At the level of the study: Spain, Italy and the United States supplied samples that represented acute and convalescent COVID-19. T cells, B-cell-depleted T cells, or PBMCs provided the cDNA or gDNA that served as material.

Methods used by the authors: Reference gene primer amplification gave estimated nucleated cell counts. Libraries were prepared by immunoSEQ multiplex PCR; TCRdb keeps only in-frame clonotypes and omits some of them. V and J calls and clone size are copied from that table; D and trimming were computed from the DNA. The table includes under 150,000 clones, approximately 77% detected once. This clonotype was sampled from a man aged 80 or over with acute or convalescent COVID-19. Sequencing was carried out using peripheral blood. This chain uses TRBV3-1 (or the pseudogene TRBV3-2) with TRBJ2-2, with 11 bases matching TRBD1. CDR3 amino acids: CASSQEWTGGYTGELFF. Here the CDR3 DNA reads TGTGCCAGCAGCCAAGAATGGACAGGGGGCTACACCGGGGAGCTGTTTTTT.